This T cell receptor beta chain was found in a study of shared clonotypes between healthy human individuals. Study context: A donor's plate count was three for CD4 naive and three for CD4 memory; CD8 naive had two and CD8 memory one.

Of note for this clone: Its target is not known.

Trimming pared 4 bases from V and 4 bases from J, leaving 10 bases between. CDR1 SGHKS and CDR2 YYEKEE come from the germline V gene (reference sequence). The length of the CDR3 is 13 residues. Clones were read by immunoSEQ multiplex PCR, and TCRdb kept only the in-frame ones, dropping some. Of about 600,000 clones in the sample, 95% to 98% were seen once. Cells designated naive CD8 were CD45RO-negative and were positively selected for CCR7, with terminally differentiated effector memory CD45RA+ cells excluded. Study-wide results and limits: Of the naive CD4 clonotypes, about 5% were shared across a handful of donors.

The clonotype was recovered from a young man in good health. The chain employs TRBV5-5 and TRBJ2-3; the D gene is possibly TRBD1 (5 bases). The sequenced material came from naive CD8+ T cells sorted from blood. CDR3 region: CASSVGRADTQYF. DNA of the CDR3: TGTGCCAGCAGCGTAGGCAGGGCAGATACGCAGTATTTT.